This is a list of T cell receptor beta chains from one sample in a study of regulatory T cells in long-lasting Graves disease. TCRdb itself ran the multiplex PCR reads through MiXCR, one entry per CDR3 protein. This table holds about 200,000 distinct CDR3 sequences, roughly a fifth found once. This sample also appeared in a second study, on T cells in Graves' hyperthyroidism and ophthalmopathy.

The sample in question was peripheral blood mononuclear cells (PBMCs), obtained at new diagnosis, from a patient treated with antithyroid drugs. The receptor set was obtained from a woman in her thirties with Graves disease. Each CDR3 is given with its conserved first and last residue. D genes are given only for firm matches. Size tells how often a clone was seen (once, few, many) or the class of an expanded clone, and some rows leave it out.

TRBJ2-6,few,16,TRBV4-2,.,CASSQDRGSGANVLTF,TGTGCCAGCAGCCAAGACCGGGGGTCTGGGGCCAACGTCCTGACTTTC
TRBJ2-1,many,13,TRBV2,.,CASILDGYNEQFF,TGTGCCAGCATCTTGGACGGATACAATGAGCAGTTCTTC
TRBJ2-6,.,15,TRBV28,.,CASTGVGYGANVLTF,TGTGCCAGCACAGGGGTGGGTTATGGGGCCAACGTCCTGACTTTC
TRBJ1-4,few,14,TRBV4-1,.,CASSQQENREKLFF,TGCGCCAGCAGCCAACAGGAGAATCGGGAAAAACTGTTTTTT
TRBJ1-4,many,15,TRBV27,.,CASSRALATNEKLFF,TGTGCCAGCAGTAGGGCACTTGCAACTAATGAAAAACTGTTTTTT
TRBJ2-6,many,16,TRBV28,.,CASSLPRGPGANVLTF,TGTGCCAGCAGTCTCCCGCGGGGCCCCGGGGCCAACGTCCTGACTTTC
TRBJ1-3,.,15,TRBV9,TRBD1,CASSMTGISGNTIYF,TGTGCCAGCAGCATGACAGGGATCTCTGGAAACACCATATATTTT
TRBJ2-1,many,16,TRBV7-9,.,CASSPPQGGGAGEQFF,TGTGCCAGCAGCCCCCCACAGGGGGGGGGGGCAGGTGAGCAGTTCTTC
TRBJ2-3,many,18,TRBV6-2/TRBV6-3,TRBD2,CASSTGTSGTGSADTQYF,TGTGCCAGCAGTACCGGGACTAGCGGGACGGGCTCCGCAGATACGCAGTATTTT
TRBJ1-4,.,15,TRBV18,TRBD1,CASSQGQGAAEKLFF,TGTGCCAGCTCACAAGGACAGGGAGCGGCGGAAAAACTGTTTTTT
TRBJ2-7,many,12,TRBV30,TRBD1,CACTGGAYEQYF,TGTGCCTGTACAGGGGGAGCATACGAGCAGTACTTC
TRBJ2-1,many,15,TRBV7-6,.,CASSLALPGPVEQFF,TGTGCCAGCAGCTTAGCGCTTCCAGGGCCAGTGGAGCAGTTCTTC
TRBJ2-3,once,14,TRBV30,.,CAWRALFGRHAQYF,TGTGCCTGGAGGGCGCTATTTGGCCGTCATGCGCAGTATTTT
TRBJ1-1,.,13,TRBV12-3/TRBV12-4,.,CASSLSQLTEAFF,TGTGCCAGCAGTCTCAGCCAGCTCACTGAAGCTTTCTTT
TRBJ1-3,many,16,TRBV6-1,TRBD1,CASSGSGTGPGNTIYF,TGTGCCAGCAGTGGCTCGGGGACAGGGCCTGGAAACACCATATATTTT
TRBJ2-7,many,16,TRBV28,.,CASSTPSATMTNEQYF,TGTGCCAGCAGTACACCCAGCGCCACGATGACTAACGAGCAGTACTTC